The entry that follows covers one T cell receptor (beta chain) sequence. The antigen is undetermined. A single record per CDR3 protein comes from TCRdb applying MiXCR to the 5' RACE reads. Of 250,000 or so distinct CDR3 sequences listed, over 9% are singletons. The entry originates in a study of T-cell memory formation after mild COVID-19. Regarding the study as a whole: Some SARS-CoV-2-responding clones were already detected in memory before infection.

The CDR3 length is 17 residues. Trimming stripped 4 bases from V and 2 bases from J, with 15 bases between. Germline values: CDR1 KGHSH, CDR2 LQKENI. The genes are TRBV18 and TRBJ1-6, with D possibly being TRBD1 (5 bases). Sequenced: PBMCs or a T cell subset sorted from them (not recorded which). This TCR was recovered from a young man who had mild COVID-19 (a few samples of this study predate the infection). Cell type and time point are not known. The CDR3 DNA reads as TGTGCCAGCTCACTACAGGAGAGTGGGGCCTATAATTCACCCCTCCACTTT. This codes for CASSLQESGAYNSPLHF.